This is a list of T cell receptor beta chains from one sample in a study of cytomegalovirus exposure and HLA in healthy donors. Libraries were prepared by immunoSEQ multiplex PCR; TCRdb keeps only in-frame clonotypes and omits some of them. The sample holds 70,000 or so clones, roughly nine tenths seen once. Sequenced sample: PBMCs. These receptor sequences come from a man aged 18 to 29 in good health and CMV-seronegative. Both conserved end residues are part of each CDR3. The D gene is left open where the match is weak. A clone size is listed for some rows: how often the clone was seen (once, few, many), or a class if it is expanded.

size	J	V	D	CDR3	DNA
-	TRBJ2-7	TRBV7-2	-	CASSLGLDVYEQYF	TGTGCCAGCAGCTTAGGACTAGACGTCTACGAGCAGTACTTC
-	TRBJ1-5	TRBV19	-	CASSKQGGQPQHF	TGTGCCAGTAGTAAGCAGGGAGGACAGCCCCAGCATTTT
-	TRBJ2-7	TRBV7-6	-	CASSSSGGYEQYF	TGTGCCAGCAGCTCATCCGGGGGCTACGAGCAGTACTTC
-	TRBJ1-5	TRBV30	-	CACSGTTTQPQHF	TGTGCCTGCTCCGGGACAACAACCCAGCCCCAGCATTTT
-	TRBJ1-5	TRBV19	TRBD1	CASSAGTGVGKNQPQHF	TGTGCCAGTAGTGCCGGGACAGGGGTCGGGAAGAATCAGCCCCAGCATTTT
-	TRBJ2-2	TRBV28	TRBD2	CASSQAGLAADTGELFF	TGTGCCAGCAGTCAAGCGGGACTAGCGGCCGACACCGGGGAGCTGTTTTTT
-	TRBJ1-1	TRBV13	-	CASSSETVPMNTEAFF	TGTGCCAGCAGCTCGGAGACAGTACCCATGAACACTGAAGCTTTCTTT
-	TRBJ2-5	TRBV4-3	TRBD2	CASSQEISSSSGGTQETQYF	TGCGCCAGCAGCCAAGAAATATCTTCGTCTAGCGGGGGAACGCAAGAGACCCAGTACTTC
-	TRBJ2-7	TRBV6-5	-	CASKITRIGSEQYF	TGTGCCAGCAAGATAACCCGGATTGGGAGCGAGCAGTACTTC
once	TRBJ2-7	TRBV7-2	-	CASSFMGALEQYF	TGTGCCAGCAGTTTCATGGGGGCTCTCGAGCAGTACTTC
-	TRBJ1-5	TRBV28	TRBD1	CASSRRTGRDQPQHF	TGTGCCAGCAGCCGCCGGACAGGGCGGGATCAGCCCCAGCATTTT
-	TRBJ1-2	TRBV28	TRBD1	CAIGSGGQGGSNYGYTF	TGTGCCATAGGGAGTGGGGGACAGGGGGGATCTAACTATGGCTACACCTTC
-	TRBJ1-2	TRBV30	-	CAWSPDGVYGYTF	TGTGCCTGGAGTCCAGACGGAGTCTATGGCTACACCTTC
-	TRBJ2-7	TRBV30	TRBD1	CAWSARQGRAYEQYF	TGTGCCTGGAGTGCAAGACAGGGAAGGGCATACGAGCAGTACTTC
-	TRBJ2-7	TRBV29-1	TRBD2	CSVEDGVTGGLFYEQYF	TGCAGCGTTGAAGATGGAGTAACGGGAGGTCTCTTCTACGAGCAGTACTTC
-	TRBJ2-3	TRBV28	TRBD2	CASSLQLADRGQYF	TGTGCCAGCAGTTTACAACTAGCGGACCGCGGGCAGTATTTT
once	TRBJ2-1	TRBV27	-	CASSLLGGNEQFF	TGTGCCAGCAGTTTGTTGGGGGGCAATGAGCAGTTCTTC
-	TRBJ2-7	TRBV28	TRBD2	CASMGLVGDEQYF	TGTGCCAGCATGGGACTAGTAGGCGACGAGCAGTACTTC
-	TRBJ2-7	TRBV27	TRBD2	CASSLSSAGGQRRWYF	TGTGCCAGCAGTTTATCTTCCGCGGGAGGCCAAAGAAGGTGGTACTTC
-	TRBJ2-1	TRBV4-3	-	CASSQEKEVRGNEQFF	TGCGCCAGCAGCCAAGAAAAGGAAGTACGGGGCAATGAGCAGTTCTTC
-	TRBJ1-1	TRBV9	-	CASSLVQGTEAFF	TGTGCCAGCAGCCTAGTACAGGGAACTGAAGCTTTCTTT
-	TRBJ2-7	TRBV6-1	-	CASKGGGVYSYEQYF	TGTGCCAGCAAAGGGGGCGGGGTGTACTCCTACGAGCAGTACTTC
-	TRBJ2-7	TRBV27	-	CASSYGEAGSYEQYF	TGTGCCAGCAGTTATGGAGAGGCCGGATCGTACGAGCAGTACTTC
once	TRBJ2-5	TRBV7-8	-	CASSTRRLAEETQYF	TGTGCCAGCAGCACGCGCCGACTGGCGGAAGAGACCCAGTACTTC
-	TRBJ1-1	TRBV6-1	-	CASKLGGAFF	TGTGCCAGCAAACTCGGGGGAGCTTTCTTT
-	TRBJ2-7	TRBV4-1	TRBD1	CASSQKTGPYEQYF	TGCGCCAGCAGCCAAAAGACAGGGCCCTACGAGCAGTACTTC
-	TRBJ1-2	TRBV10-3	TRBD1	CAISGATGRLEGYTF	TGTGCCATCAGTGGCGCGACAGGGCGCCTCGAGGGCTACACCTTC
-	TRBJ1-1	TRBV28	-	CASILRGGTAEAFF	TGTGCCAGCATCCTCCGTGGGGGGACCGCTGAAGCTTTCTTT
-	TRBJ2-1	TRBV28	-	CASSGTSLGEQFF	TGTGCCAGCAGTGGGACTTCCTTGGGCGAGCAGTTCTTC
-	TRBJ1-3	TRBV30	TRBD1	CARDSGNTIYF	TGTGCTCGGGACAGTGGAAACACCATATATTTT
-	TRBJ2-1	TRBV28	TRBD1	CAVLRDSSYNEQFF	TGTGCCGTACTACGGGACAGCTCCTACAATGAGCAGTTCTTC
-	TRBJ2-7	TRBV7-2	-	CASSFLFKSHEQYF	TGTGCCAGCAGCTTCCTTTTTAAGAGCCACGAGCAGTACTTC
-	TRBJ2-5	TRBV11-3	-	CASSQATGIETQYF	TGTGCCAGCAGCCAAGCTACAGGGATTGAGACCCAGTACTTC
-	TRBJ2-5	TRBV15	-	CATSPVPQETQYF	TGTGCCACCAGCCCCGTCCCGCAGGAGACCCAGTACTTC